These 10 T cell receptor beta chains originate from one sample sequenced in a study of shared clonotypes between healthy human individuals. Only in-frame clones appear in the TCRdb table, and some are missing; sequencing was by immunoSEQ multiplex PCR. The sample carries some 700,000 clones, about 90% recorded once. The specimen was memory CD8+ T cells from PBMCs. This sample's subset: CD45RO+ cells pooled with CCR7-negative TemRA cells. All receptors come from a man younger than 35 in good health. Some clones in this sample may be carry-over from other donors' samples.

This chain links TRBV27 with TRBJ2-2; 7 nucleotides line up with TRBD2. Unmatched junction bases numbered 6, after V lost 1 base and J lost 4 bases. CDR1 is MNHEY, CDR2 SMNVEV, per germline (reference sequence). The CDR3 covers 16 residues. The CDR3 nucleotides read TGTGCCAGCAGTTTATTGCTAGCGGAGACCACCGGGGAGCTGTTTTTT. Residues: CASSLLLAETTGELFF.

The chain couples TRBV10-3 to TRBJ2-3; D is uncertain. This CDR3 is built from 15 residues. Germline CDR1 is ENHRY and CDR2 is SYGVKD. Trimming left V 2 bases short and J 2 bases short, with 11 bases between. The CDR3 sequence: CAISERQIPTDTQYF. Written as DNA, the CDR3 is TGTGCCATCAGTGAGAGACAAATTCCCACAGATACGCAGTATTTT.

V is TRBV2 and J is TRBJ2-3; D possibly corresponds to TRBD2 (6 bases). Germline V gene lookup returns CDR1 SNHLY and CDR2 FYNNEI. This CDR3 has 13 amino acids. CDR3 DNA sequence: TGTGCGAGTGCAGCGGGCTCCACAGATACGCAGTATTTT. Amino acid sequence: CASAAGSTDTQYF.

The rearrangement uses TRBV5-4 and TRBJ1-2; D is perhaps TRBD1 (5 bases). Per the germline V gene, CDR1 is SGHNT and CDR2 is YYREEE (reference sequence). V was trimmed by 0 bases and J by 11 bases, leaving 8 bases between them. The CDR3 length is 11 residues. The CDR3 here is CASSLATDYTF. As DNA, the CDR3 is TGTGCCAGCAGCTTGGCGACAGATTACACCTTC.

The chain has TRBV29-1 and TRBJ2-3, with 8 bases lining up with TRBD1. V was clipped by 6 bases and J by 1 base; unmatched bases: 15. Germline CDR1 SQVTM, CDR2 ANQGSEA. The CDR3 spans 17 residues. CDR3 bases: TGCAGCGTAGCCGGGACAGGTGAGGGCACGGGCACAGATACGCAGTATTTT. Its translation: CSVAGTGEGTGTDTQYF.

The count of this clone is one. The chain joins TRBV19 to TRBJ2-7; 8 positions match TRBD1. The V segment lost 7 bases and the J segment 3 bases; nucleotides outside the gene matches: 5. The CDR3 is 13 amino acids. Germline CDR1 is LNHDA and CDR2 is SQIVND (reference sequence). The chain's CDR3 is CASTGQGNYEQYF. CDR3 nucleotide sequence: TGTGCCAGTACAGGACAGGGAAACTACGAGCAGTACTTC.

This CDR3 reads CASSLGLGQRSYEQYF. The CDR3 region has the DNA TGTGCCAGCAGCTTAGGGTTAGGACAGCGATCCTACGAGCAGTACTTC. The chain joins TRBV13 to TRBJ2-7; TRBD1 is a possible D gene (6 bases). V was trimmed by 0 bases and J by 1 base, leaving 13 bases between them. Germline values: CDR1 PRHDT, CDR2 FYEKMQ (reference sequence). The CDR3 is 16 amino acids.

The V call is TRBV28, the J call TRBJ2-7; 12 bases line up with TRBD1. Unmatched junction bases numbered 4, after V lost 2 bases and J lost 5 bases. This CDR3 comprises 15 residues. CDR1 and CDR2 (germline): MDHEN, SYDVKM. The CDR3 DNA follows: TGTGCCAGCAGTTTACCGGGACAGGGGGCTGACGAGCAGTACTTC. Protein product: CASSLPGQGADEQYF.

This chain joins TRBV5-4 and TRBJ2-7; D may be TRBD2 (6 bases). The V end lost 1 base, the J end lost 2 bases, and 10 bases lay between the germline ends. Germline CDR1 and CDR2: SGHNT and YYREEE (reference sequence). The CDR3 loop spans 14 amino acids. CDR3 bases: TGTGCCAGCAGCTTGCCGGGGGTAGCCTACGAGCAGTACTTC. Translation: CASSLPGVAYEQYF. The variable domain in full, completed from reference TRBV5-4 and TRBJ2-7, reads ETGVTQSPTHLIKTRGQQVTLRCSSQSGHNTVSWYQQALGQGPQFIFQYYREEENGRGNFPPRFSGLQFPNYSSELNVNALELDDSALYLCASSLPGVAYEQYFGPGTRLTVT.

This chain uses TRBV27 with TRBJ2-2, with D possibly called TRBD1 or TRBD2 (6 bases each). The CDR3 has 20 residues. CDR1 is MNHEY, CDR2 SMNVEV, per germline (reference sequence). Between the trimmed V and J ends, which lost 2 bases and 5 bases, there was a span of 27 bases. CDR3 DNA sequence: TGTGCCAGCAGTTTAATTGACCCCTCGCCAGGGGAGGATTGGACCGGGGAGCTGTTTTTT. Translating gives CASSLIDPSPGEDWTGELFF.